This T cell receptor beta chain came from a study of blood T cell repertoires in COVID-19 (dated by TCRdb to between 2020 and 2021). Concerning the study at large: Samples from collaborators originated in the United States, Italy and Spain and spanned both the acute and convalescent phases of COVID-19. Where available, HLA class I and class II types were obtained from metadata supplied by the sample provider rather than from assay-based typing. The samples were drawn from two sources: the first 160 participants of the ongoing ImmuneRACE study, and 1,200 or so subjects contributed by 6 global collaborators. The material from the prospective study consisted of cDNA or gDNA derived from T cells, B-cell-depleted T cells, or PBMCs. The sample metadata nearly always contained a de-identified subject ID, COVID-19 status, age in years and sex. Deeply sampled blood TCRbeta repertoires from subjects exposed to, actively infected with, or recovered from COVID-19 were included in the dataset. The repertoires were released in a freely available public database meant as a resource for research on the immune response to SARS-CoV-2. Results the study describes overall, beyond this receptor: The amount of clinical and demographic metadata varied by source and participant and was provided uncurated.

This clone was observed a single time. Its antigen specificity is not known. Per-base qualities were not stored, and no clone one base away is much larger. TCRbeta CDR3 regions were amplified from genomic DNA by means of the immunoSEQ Assay, a bias-controlled multiplex PCR. The original pipeline was this. The number of nucleated cells in each sample was estimated from the amplification of reference gene primers within the assay. To quantify the absolute abundance of each unique TCRbeta CDR3 rearrangement, sequence reads were collapsed and filtered. Productive Simpson clonality was computed per sample as the square root of Simpson's diversity index over productive rearrangements. In TCRdb, the immuneACCESS table is reduced to in-frame sequences with V and J assigned. These tables do not hold every clone; where another copy was compared, an unresolved V gene accounts for under half, and the others remain unexplained. For V, J and clone size, that table is used; D and trimming come from the DNA. This sample is represented by 200,000 to 250,000 clones; about 86% of them were singletons. The top ten clones comprise 6.2% of the sample.

The collaborating institutions used their own protocols to collect whole blood in K2EDTA tubes. For TCRbeta analysis, collaborator samples were shipped as frozen whole blood, as isolated PBMCs, or as DNA extracted from either sample type. The CDR3 sequence holds 13 residues, the cysteine and phenylalanine included. Only the CDR3 region is kept as DNA, spanning 39 bases read in frame from base 1. From a lookup of the germline V gene (reference sequence), CDR1 and CDR2 are LNHDA and SQIVND. Clipping removes 4 bases from V and 6 bases from J, with 3 as the unmatched junction base count. The TCR sequence derives from a man in his sixties with acute or convalescent COVID-19. The receptor chain draws on TRBV19 and TRBJ2-7, and 10 junctional nucleotides match TRBD1. What was sequenced was peripheral blood. The DNA reads TGTGCCAGTAGTAAGGACAGGGGGGTCGAGCAGTACTTC. Its translation reads: CASSKDRGVEQYF.